This T cell receptor beta chain was profiled in a study of neoadjuvant anti-PD-1 for oral cavity cancer. Study details: Patients without progression received a fourth nivolumab dose around day 43, then surgical resection on days 50-56.

Overall study findings and caveats: With a few patients per group, TCR findings need larger cohorts.

Six replicates per PBMC sample, mostly from 480 ng of genomic DNA. Libraries were prepared by immunoSEQ multiplex PCR; TCRdb keeps only in-frame clonotypes and omits some of them. The sample consists of roughly 67,000 clones, 83% of them appearing once. Germline V gene sequence: CDR1 SGHRS, CDR2 YFSETQ. The CDR3 loop spans 15 amino acids. V was shortened by 4 bases and J by 0 bases, with 14 bases between the two germline ends. With respect to this clone: Its antigen is unknown.

The chain links TRBV5-1 to TRBJ2-7, with D hard to call. Here the sequenced sample was PBMCs, taken before nivolumab (anti-PD-1) treatment. The source of this sequence is a person aged 40-85 years with oral cavity squamous cell carcinoma. The CDR3 nucleotides read TGCGCCAGCAGCCCGAACGACCGAAGCTCCTACGAGCAGTACTTC. As protein: CASSPNDRSSYEQYF. Combining the CDR3 with reference TRBV5-1 and TRBJ2-7 gives the whole variable domain KAGVTQTPRYLIKTRGQQVTLSCSPISGHRSVSWYQQTPGQGLQFLFEYFSETQRNKGNFPGRFSGRQFSNSRSEMNVSTLELGDSALYLCASSPNDRSSYEQYFGPGTRLTVT.